One and the same sample provided the 20 T cell receptor beta chains below, sequenced in a study of immune characterization of retroperitoneal liposarcoma. TCRdb re-analysed the PCR reads in MiXCR, keeping a single row per CDR3 protein. The table records fewer than 20,000 distinct CDR3 sequences, 35% to 45% of them present only once. The sample comprised blood. Receptors were obtained from a male donor with retroperitoneal liposarcoma.

V gene TRBV4-1 combines with J gene TRBJ2-1; 9 nucleotides line up with TRBD2. Trimming removed 6 bases from V and 10 bases from J; junction bases left unmatched: 10. The CDR3 contains 14 residues. The V gene's germline CDR1 is MGHRA and CDR2 YSYEKL. The CDR3 loop reads CASREVSGGYEQFF. CDR3 coding DNA: TGCGCCAGCAGGGAGGTTAGCGGGGGCTACGAGCAGTTCTTC.

This clonotype was observed at least ten times. Mismatch with germline at one junction end may stem from a read error. The rearrangement joins TRBV7-7 to TRBJ2-1, with 7 bases that match TRBD1. Germline CDR1 and CDR2: SSHAT and FNYEAQ (reference sequence). This CDR3 contains 16 residues. The CDR3 reads CASSSLTGAIGNEQFF. The CDR3 DNA reads TGTGCTAGCAGCTCGCTTACAGGGGCGATAGGCAATGAGCAGTTCTTC.

This clonotype has just a few counts. V and J are TRBV5-1 and TRBJ2-5, with a possible D match to TRBD2 (6 bases). The DNA end is more similar to TRBJ2-7, so the J call may be wrong. Germline CDR1 SGHRS, CDR2 YFSETQ. The CDR3 is made up of 14 amino acids. The CDR3 here is CASSLGSGAYEQYF. The DNA for the CDR3 is TGCGCCAGCAGCTTAGGTAGCGGAGCCTACGAGCAGTACTTC.

The chain couples TRBV7-2 to TRBJ1-1; D is undetermined. V lost 2 bases and J 4 bases, leaving 2 bases between the germline ends. Looked up from germline, CDR1 is SGHTA and CDR2 is FQGNSA. CDR3 length equals 11 residues. CDR3 sequence reads: CASSLFTEAFF. The DNA of the CDR3 is TGTGCCAGCAGCTTATTCACTGAAGCTTTCTTT.

This clonotype is a singleton in its sample. J is TRBJ1-2 and V is TRBV11-2; tentative D call: TRBD1 (5 bases). The ends were cut back, 3 bases at V and 7 bases at J, with 6 bases in the middle. Germline assignment: CDR1 SGHAT and CDR2 FQNNGV. The CDR3 has 11 residues. In nucleotides, the CDR3 is TGTGCCAGCAGCTTCAGGGCTGGCTACACCTTC. This encodes CASSFRAGYTF.

The chain employs TRBV7-8 and TRBJ1-1, with 10 nucleotides matching TRBD1. Per the germline V gene, CDR1 is SGHVS and CDR2 is FQNEAQ. The CDR3 covers 18 residues. V trimming: 5 bases; J trimming: 1 base; junction bases outside the gene matches: 13. The CDR3 region has the DNA TGTGCCAGCAGCCCCCGGGCGGACAGGGGGGATAAGAACACTGAAGCTTTCTTT. This gives the protein CASSPRADRGDKNTEAFF.

V is TRBV6-1 and J is TRBJ2-1; 8 nucleotides line up with TRBD1. With V trimmed by 7 bases and J by 4 bases, 9 bases remained unmatched. There are 15 residues in the CDR3. Germline V lookup: CDR1 MNHNS, CDR2 SASEGT. CDR3 DNA: TGTGCCAGCAAGACCCGGGACAGGATTTACAATGAGCAGTTCTTC. It specifies CASKTRDRIYNEQFF.

J is TRBJ1-1 and V is TRBV6-1; D ambiguous. The CDR3 runs to 12 residues. V was cut by 6 bases and J by 0 bases, with 5 bases left in between. CDR1 MNHNS and CDR2 SASEGT come from the germline V gene. This CDR3 is CASRKMNTEAFF. Written as DNA, the CDR3 is TGTGCCAGCAGGAAGATGAACACTGAAGCTTTCTTT.

Turning to this clonotype: This is likely a read error, given that the CDR3 carries no conserved phenylalanine or tryptophan at its end. The DNA is omitted, as the CDR3 cannot be located on it reliably, and the CDR3 follows TCRdb's listing. V usage is TRBV7-6 and J usage is TRBJ2-1; the D call TRBD1 from the table was never checked on the DNA. The CDR3 numbers 14 amino acids, ends counted. CDR1 and CDR2 from the germline V gene are SGHVS and FNYEAQ. The CDR3 sequence: CASSLRQGGYEKFL.

The CDR3 is CASRDRDKGTEAFF. CDR3 sequence (DNA): TGTGCCAGCAGAGACCGGGACAAAGGCACTGAAGCTTTCTTT. The rearrangement links TRBV7-6 to TRBJ1-1; D possibly corresponds to TRBD1 (6 bases). The CDR3 sequence is 14 residues long. Germline lookup yields CDR1 SGHVS and CDR2 FNYEAQ. Trimming pared 6 bases from V and 4 bases from J, leaving 15 bases between.

On this clonotype itself: At one of its ends the junction is not consistent with the germline gene, which may arise from a read error. V is TRBV6-5 and J is TRBJ1-6, with 8 bases aligning to TRBD1. This CDR3 contains 14 residues. The germline V gene encodes CDR1 MNHEY and CDR2 SVGAGI. CDR3 sequence reads: CACEEGQAYSPLHF. CDR3 DNA: TGTGCGTGCGAAGAGGGACAGGCGTATTCCCCCCTCCACTTT.

The rearrangement uses TRBV6-1 and TRBJ2-1, with TRBD1 matching 10 bases. The last part of the DNA fits TRBJ2-7 better; the J call may be wrong. This CDR3 comprises 15 residues. Germline V CDR1 and CDR2: MNHNS, SASEGT. CDR3 DNA: TGTGCCAGCAGTGATCCCCCGGACAGGGGGAATGAGCAGTACTTC. This encodes CASSDPPDRGNEQYF.

This clonotype has just one count. Sequence at one end of the junction differs from germline and may be a read error. The chain recombines TRBV6-6 with TRBJ2-5, with D possibly TRBD2 on 6 matching bases. The CDR3 sequence is 17 residues long. The germline V gene has CDR1 MNHNY and CDR2 SVGAGI (reference sequence). CDR3 sequence: CASSYVSPASRGETKDF. CDR3 in DNA: TGTGCCAGCAGTTACGTTTCCCCCGCCTCGCGGGGAGAGACCAAGGACTTC.

This clonotype was recorded only once. One end of the junction is discordant with germline, which a read error may explain. J is TRBJ2-1 and V is TRBV5-3, with 8 positions matching TRBD2. The tail of the sequence fits TRBJ2-7 better, so the J call may be wrong. Being an ORF, TRBV5-3 has a function that is uncertain. This CDR3 is 13 amino acids long. This chain's CDR3 is CASSLREAYEQYF. CDR3 nucleotides: TGTGCCAGCAGCTTGCGGGAGGCTTATGAGCAGTACTTC.

The rearrangement links TRBV7-2 to TRBJ2-5; D could derive from TRBD1 or TRBD2 (7 bases each). The V and J ends lost 4 bases and 11 bases respectively, with 26 bases between them. This CDR3 contains 16 residues. Germline V gene data show CDR1 as SGHTA and CDR2 as FQGNSA. This CDR3 is CASSSRPGGVYNEQYF. CDR3 nucleotides: TGTGCCAGCAGCTCACGCCCAGGGGGGGTCTACAATGAGCAGTACTTC. The full variable domain, with the rest looked up from reference TRBV7-2 and TRBJ2-5, is GAGVSQSPSNKVTEKGKDVELRCDPISGHTALYWYRQSLGQGLEFLIYFQGNSAPDKSGLPSDRFSAERTGGSVSTLTIQRTQQEDSAVYLCASSSRPGGVYNEQYFGPGTRLLVL.

This clonotype was seen once. Because the CDR3 is missing its conserved closing phenylalanine or tryptophan, this is likely a read error. CDR3 region: CASSERGGGSSYEQYP. CDR3 bases: TGTGCCAGCAGCGAAAGGGGCGGGGGGAGCTCCTACGAGCAGTACCCC. The chain links TRBV6-1 to TRBJ2-7; 8 nucleotides line up with TRBD2. Per germline, CDR1 MNHNS and CDR2 SASEGT. This CDR3 spans 16 amino acids. The V and J ends lost 6 bases and 0 bases, in that order; junction bases with no gene match: 10.

This clonotype is categorized as medium-sized (0.01 to 0.1%). This chain links TRBV7-2 with TRBJ2-5; 11 nucleotides agree with TRBD2. The germline V gene encodes CDR1 SGHTA and CDR2 FQGNSA. V was pared by 2 bases and J by 5 bases, with 4 bases of the junction left unmatched. The CDR3 totals 15 residues. The chain's CDR3 is CASSLTSGGGETQYF. The CDR3 nucleotides read TGTGCCAGCAGCTTAACTAGCGGGGGCGGGGAGACCCAGTACTTC.

The genes are TRBV11-3 and TRBJ2-7; the D is unclear. Trimming removed 2 bases at V and 2 bases at J, with 7 bases between. Per the germline V gene, CDR1 is SGHNT and CDR2 is YENEEA. This CDR3 comprises 13 residues. The CDR3 loop is CASSLQHTYEQYF. The CDR3 DNA follows: TGTGCCAGCAGCTTACAGCATACCTACGAGCAGTACTTC.

This clonotype is large in the sample. This chain connects TRBV7-8 to TRBJ2-5; D not resolved. The J call may not be correct, given that the DNA end is closer to TRBJ2-7. Germline CDR1 and CDR2: SGHVS and FQNEAQ. The CDR3 is made up of 15 amino acids. The chain's CDR3 is CASSLRFGPRYEQYF. In nucleotides, the CDR3 is TGTGCCAGCAGCTTAAGGTTCGGGCCTCGCTACGAGCAGTACTTC.

On this clonotype itself: The conserved closing phenylalanine or tryptophan is absent in this CDR3, likely reflecting a read error. This chain connects TRBV7-4 to TRBJ2-1; maybe TRBD2 (6 bases). Trimming left V 1 base short and J 10 bases short, with 20 bases between. Germline V gene data show CDR1 as SGHVT and CDR2 as SQSDAQ. The CDR3 contains 16 residues. CDR3 amino acids: CASSLVNSAGYYEQFV. In DNA, the CDR3 is TGTGCCAGCAGCTTAGTTAATAGCGCGGGATACTACGAGCAGTTCGTC.